Shown below are 14 T cell receptor beta chains from a single sample sequenced in a study of response to subunit inactivated influenza vaccine. Each CDR3 protein is one row after TCRdb ran MiXCR on the RT-PCR reads. The sample contains about 650,000 distinct CDR3 sequences, around 15% of which appear only once. This material consisted of PBMCs from blood, taken around two weeks before vaccination. These receptors were collected from a man over 45 who received an inactivated influenza vaccine.

The J gene is TRBJ2-1, the V gene TRBV7-2; TRBD2 aligns across 11 bases. This CDR3 region has 16 residues. From germline, CDR1 is SGHTA and CDR2 FQGNSA. Unmatched junction bases numbered 8, after V lost 5 bases and J lost 5 bases. Written as DNA, the CDR3 is TGTGCCAGCAGCGCCACCGGGACTAGCGGTCACAATGAGCAGTTCTTC. It specifies CASSATGTSGHNEQFF. Complete variable domain (other parts from reference TRBV7-2 and TRBJ2-1): GAGVSQSPSNKVTEKGKDVELRCDPISGHTALYWYRQSLGQGLEFLIYFQGNSAPDKSGLPSDRFSAERTGGSVSTLTIQRTQQEDSAVYLCASSATGTSGHNEQFFGPGTRLTVL.

This chain joins TRBV11-2 and TRBJ2-3, with a weak D call TRBD1 (5 bases). Trimming took 5 bases from V and 1 from J, leaving 19 bases between them. The CDR3 is 17 amino acids. Germline V lookup: CDR1 SGHAT, CDR2 FQNNGV. The CDR3: CASSPQAGSVGTDTQYF. CDR3 DNA sequence: TGTGCCAGCAGCCCCCAGGCAGGGTCCGTCGGCACAGATACGCAGTATTTT.

The rearrangement joins TRBV6-1 to TRBJ2-7, with TRBD2 identical over 11 bases. The germline CDR1 and CDR2 sequences are MNHNS and SASEGT. CDR3 size: 13 residues. V gave up 10 bases and J gave up 2 bases; unmatched junction bases: 4. This CDR3 reads CAIGTSGPYEQYF. The CDR3 bases are TGTGCCATCGGGACTAGCGGTCCCTACGAGCAGTACTTC.

The V gene is TRBV12-3 or TRBV12-4, the J gene TRBJ2-3; D not certain. Trimming shortened V by 3 bases and J by 6 bases, and 13 bases separated the two germline ends. CDR3 length equals 14 residues. CDR3 amino acids: CASSLIVKLDTQYF. CDR3 in DNA: TGTGCCAGCAGTTTGATCGTCAAATTGGATACGCAGTATTTT.

This clonotype was recorded many times. V gene TRBV27 combines with J gene TRBJ1-1; D is unresolved. Germline CDR1 MNHEY, CDR2 SMNVEV (reference sequence). This CDR3 has 12 amino acids. V was clipped by 6 bases and J by 8 bases, with 13 bases between them. This CDR3 is CASSYMAGEAFF. DNA for the CDR3: TGTGCCAGCAGCTACATGGCGGGCGAAGCTTTCTTT.

The genes are TRBV12-3 or TRBV12-4 and TRBJ1-6; D is unclear. The CDR3 sequence is 14 residues long. Deletions cut 5 bases from V and 0 bases from J, with 5 bases between. CDR3 protein: CASSGISYNSPLHF. Here the CDR3 DNA reads TGTGCCAGCAGTGGGATCTCCTATAATTCACCCCTCCACTTT.

The chain recombines TRBV6-4 with TRBJ2-3; 9 bases agree with TRBD1. Losses at the gene ends were 10 bases for V and 2 bases for J; bases not matched to a gene: 28. The germline V gene has CDR1 MRHNA and CDR2 SNTAGT. The CDR3 contains 21 residues. The CDR3 sequence: CAISGTGLVASGGTYTDTQYF. CDR3 in DNA: TGTGCCATCTCAGGGACAGGGCTGGTGGCCTCGGGTGGGACCTACACAGATACGCAGTATTTT.

This rearrangement joins TRBV12-3 or TRBV12-4 to TRBJ1-1; 9 bases line up with TRBD1. The trim removed 5 bases at V and 1 base at J, leaving 14 bases unmatched. The CDR3 spans 18 residues. The CDR3 region is CASSRQRWDREENTEAFF. The CDR3 DNA sequence: TGTGCCAGCAGTCGCCAGAGGTGGGACAGGGAGGAGAACACTGAAGCTTTCTTT.

The gene calls are TRBV12-3 or TRBV12-4 and TRBJ2-7; no clear D. CDR3 length equals 13 residues. V gave up 2 bases and J gave up 2 bases, with 7 bases separating them. The CDR3 region has the DNA TGTGCCAGCAGTTTAAGTGCTCCCTACGAGCAGTACTTC. This translates into CASSLSAPYEQYF.

The chain has TRBV15 and TRBJ2-5; D possibly corresponds to TRBD1 (5 bases). Trimming left V 0 bases short and J 3 bases short, with 11 bases between. This CDR3 region has 15 residues. Germline V gene lookup returns CDR1 LNHNV and CDR2 YYDKDF (reference sequence). The CDR3, as DNA: TGTGCCACCAGCAGAGATCTAACAGGAGAAGAGACCCAGTACTTC. Its protein product is CATSRDLTGEETQYF.

This clonotype was counted a few times. This chain links TRBV27 with TRBJ1-4; D perhaps matches TRBD1 (5 bases). V was clipped by 2 bases and J by 8 bases, with 15 bases between them. CDR1 is MNHEY, CDR2 SMNVEV, per germline (reference sequence). The CDR3 is 15 residues long. The CDR3: CASSLGGSLKEKLFF. The DNA for the CDR3 is TGTGCCAGCAGTTTAGGGGGGTCATTAAAGGAAAAACTGTTTTTT.

The V gene is TRBV6-1, the J gene TRBJ2-7; D may be TRBD1 or TRBD2 (7 bases each). Germline V gene data show CDR1 as MNHNS and CDR2 as SASEGT. The V gene lost 3 bases and the J gene lost 3 bases, with 15 bases spanning the gap. CDR3 length: 15 amino acids. The CDR3 is CASSDSRGGGYEQYF. CDR3 DNA sequence: TGTGCCAGCAGTGATAGCAGGGGGGGGGGCTACGAGCAGTACTTC.

This clonotype appeared a few times. The genes are TRBV5-5 and TRBJ1-2, with a possible D match to TRBD1 (5 bases). This CDR3 has 14 residues. From germline, CDR1 is SGHKS and CDR2 YYEKEE (reference sequence). V lost 4 bases and J lost 5, with 15 bases in between. The DNA of the CDR3 is TGTGCCAGCAGCGCGATCGAGGGGAGGTATGGCTACACCTTC. This translates into CASSAIEGRYGYTF. The full variable domain, its missing parts supplied by reference TRBV5-5 and TRBJ1-2, is DAGVTQSPTHLIKTRGQQVTLRCSPISGHKSVSWYQQVLGQGPQFIFQYYEKEERGRGNFPDRFSARQFPNYSSELNVNALLLGDSALYLCASSAIEGRYGYTFGSGTRLTVV.

This clonotype has a count of ten or more. V is TRBV28 and J is TRBJ2-7, with D possibly being TRBD2 (6 bases). This CDR3 spans 22 amino acids. The germline gives CDR1 MDHEN, CDR2 SYDVKM. V was cut by 3 bases and J by 1 base, with 34 bases left in between. Here the CDR3 reads CASSFPYFFRKDQTSPSYEQYF. CDR3 DNA: TGTGCCAGCAGTTTCCCCTACTTCTTTCGTAAGGACCAGACTAGTCCTTCCTACGAGCAGTACTTC.